The 8 T cell receptor beta chains reported below all come from one sample, sequenced in a study of early T cells in non-severe SARS-CoV-2 infection. MiXCR, applied by TCRdb to the 5' RACE reads, yields one record per CDR3 protein. The sample shows roughly 40,000 distinct CDR3 sequences, around 7% of them seen only once. Sequenced input: whole blood. Receptors were obtained from an adult who was a healthcare worker with PCR-confirmed SARS-CoV-2 infection or an uninfected control (not recorded which).

This clonotype turned up a few times. The rearrangement uses TRBV28 and TRBJ2-3; 10 bases are a match to TRBD1. CDR1 and CDR2 from the germline V gene are MDHEN and SYDVKM. The CDR3 length is 15 residues. The trim removed 6 bases at V and 4 bases at J, leaving 7 bases unmatched. The CDR3: CASSDRDRGPDTQYF. The CDR3 DNA reads TGTGCCAGCAGCGACCGGGACAGGGGCCCAGATACGCAGTATTTT.

This clonotype was counted at least ten times. This sequence joins TRBV5-1 and TRBJ2-3; a weak D match, TRBD2 (5 bases). This CDR3 is built from 15 residues. The germline V gene has CDR1 SGHRS and CDR2 YFSETQ. Trimming removed 0 bases from V and 0 bases from J, with 8 bases in between. The CDR3 region has the DNA TGCGCCAGCAGCTTGGTCCCGGGGAGCACAGATACGCAGTATTTT. Encoded protein: CASSLVPGSTDTQYF.

Many counts were recorded for this clonotype. The chain employs TRBV19 and TRBJ2-1; 11 positions agree with TRBD2. The V and J ends lost 3 bases and 0 bases, in that order; junction bases with no gene match: 4. This CDR3 has 17 amino acids. Per the germline V gene, CDR1 is LNHDA and CDR2 is SQIVND (reference sequence). For the CDR3, the DNA is TGTGCCAGTAGTATTTTAGCGGGGGGGAGCTCCTACAATGAGCAGTTCTTC. Translated, it gives CASSILAGGSSYNEQFF.

In this sample, this clonotype turned up a few times. The V call is TRBV12-3 or TRBV12-4, the J call TRBJ1-3, with a weak D call TRBD1 (5 bases). The V end was cut by 7 bases, the J end by 3 bases, with 13 bases between. The CDR3 runs to 14 residues. This CDR3 reads CASTLGGNGNTIYF. The CDR3 DNA sequence: TGTGCCAGCACCTTGGGGGGGAATGGAAACACCATATATTTT.

The chain recombines TRBV3-1 with TRBJ1-2; no clear D gene. Trimming pared 2 bases from V and 9 bases from J, leaving 7 bases between. Germline loops: CDR1 LGHDT, CDR2 YNNKEL (reference sequence). The CDR3 loop spans 11 amino acids. This CDR3 is CASSQLRSYTF. CDR3 DNA sequence: TGTGCCAGCAGCCAACTGAGAAGCTACACCTTC.

The chain joins TRBV5-6 to TRBJ2-1; 9 nucleotides line up with TRBD2. The CDR3 length is 16 residues. CDR1 is SGHDT and CDR2 is YYEEEE in the germline V gene. J lost 1 base, V lost 1 base, and 3 bases had no gene match. The CDR3 loop reads CASSLSAGGSYNEQFF. CDR3 DNA sequence: TGTGCCAGCAGCTTGTCAGCGGGGGGATCCTACAATGAGCAGTTCTTC.

In this sample, this clonotype turned up a few times. This rearrangement joins TRBV29-1 to TRBJ2-3, with a tentative D call TRBD1 (6 bases). CDR3 length: 11 residues. V was trimmed by 7 bases and J by 5 bases, leaving 10 bases between them. Germline V gene data show CDR1 as SQVTM and CDR2 as ANQGSEA. The CDR3 sequence is CSELRGDTQYF. The CDR3 bases are TGCAGCGAGCTCAGGGGAGATACGCAGTATTTT.

CDR3 loop: CASSVPGAGTDTQYF. The CDR3 DNA sequence: TGTGCCAGCAGTGTTCCGGGGGCGGGCACAGATACGCAGTATTTT. The rearrangement uses TRBV6-1 and TRBJ2-3, with D possibly called TRBD1 or TRBD2 (6 bases each). Germline assignment: CDR1 MNHNS and CDR2 SASEGT. The CDR3 sequence is 15 residues long. V was cut by 4 bases and J by 1 base, with 12 bases left in between.